The rows below give T cell receptor beta chains drawn from one sample of a study of shared clonotypes between healthy human individuals. The method was immunoSEQ multiplex PCR; TCRdb's version includes in-frame clones alone and lacks a portion of them. The table has more than 2,000,000 clones, about 92% seen once. Source material: naive CD4+ T cells from PBMCs. All receptors derive from a man in his late teens or twenties in good health. Some clones in this sample may be carry-over from other donors' samples. CDR3s leave out the opening cysteine and the closing phenylalanine or tryptophan. Each record gives: D gene, J gene, V gene, clone size, CDR3 protein. D genes are given only for firm matches. Part of the rows lack a size; the others show once, few, many or a class for expanded clones.

d_call: TRBD1; j_call: TRBJ1-1; v_call: TRBV5-1; clone_size: .; cdr3_aa: ASSLLTGAGTEAF
d_call: .; j_call: TRBJ1-5; v_call: TRBV5-1; clone_size: .; cdr3_aa: ASSLDSGTQPQH
d_call: .; j_call: TRBJ2-7; v_call: TRBV7-9; clone_size: .; cdr3_aa: ASSLAPAEQY
d_call: .; j_call: TRBJ2-2; v_call: TRBV5-1; clone_size: .; cdr3_aa: ASSLIGGQYTGELF
d_call: .; j_call: TRBJ2-7; v_call: TRBV9; clone_size: .; cdr3_aa: ASSVDFGPRYEQY
d_call: TRBD1; j_call: TRBJ2-5; v_call: TRBV14; clone_size: .; cdr3_aa: ASSLRSGTAQETQY
d_call: .; j_call: TRBJ1-2; v_call: TRBV7-2; clone_size: .; cdr3_aa: ASSQDRLLHT
d_call: .; j_call: TRBJ2-1; v_call: TRBV30; clone_size: .; cdr3_aa: AFSSLYTRAGIGNEQF
d_call: TRBD1; j_call: TRBJ2-5; v_call: TRBV19; clone_size: .; cdr3_aa: ASSRQGNQETQY
d_call: TRBD1; j_call: TRBJ2-5; v_call: TRBV19; clone_size: .; cdr3_aa: ASSPTGVETQY
d_call: .; j_call: TRBJ1-2; v_call: TRBV5-1; clone_size: .; cdr3_aa: ASSLGVYSSNYGYT
d_call: .; j_call: TRBJ1-4; v_call: TRBV4-2; clone_size: .; cdr3_aa: ASSPRWGGAGEKLF
d_call: TRBD1; j_call: TRBJ1-3; v_call: TRBV28; clone_size: .; cdr3_aa: ASSLFPGGSGNTIY
d_call: .; j_call: TRBJ2-2; v_call: TRBV6-4; clone_size: .; cdr3_aa: ASSDSFGTNTGELF
d_call: .; j_call: TRBJ1-5; v_call: TRBV28; clone_size: once; cdr3_aa: ASSLVRAVNQPQH
d_call: .; j_call: TRBJ1-4; v_call: TRBV2; clone_size: .; cdr3_aa: ASSALGLLNEKLF
d_call: TRBD1; j_call: TRBJ1-5; v_call: TRBV28; clone_size: few; cdr3_aa: ASRTGGVGNQPQH
d_call: .; j_call: TRBJ1-3; v_call: TRBV4-1; clone_size: .; cdr3_aa: ASSQVVWPGSGNTIY
d_call: TRBD2; j_call: TRBJ2-7; v_call: TRBV30; clone_size: .; cdr3_aa: AWSVLAGDYEQY
d_call: .; j_call: TRBJ1-1; v_call: TRBV7-9; clone_size: .; cdr3_aa: ASSHRETNPWRTEAF
d_call: TRBD2; j_call: TRBJ2-2; v_call: TRBV18; clone_size: .; cdr3_aa: ASSPSSGSYSITGELF
d_call: .; j_call: TRBJ2-7; v_call: TRBV28; clone_size: .; cdr3_aa: ASSLLGENYEQY
d_call: .; j_call: TRBJ2-5; v_call: TRBV2; clone_size: .; cdr3_aa: ASSEALYQETQY
d_call: .; j_call: TRBJ2-7; v_call: TRBV7-9; clone_size: .; cdr3_aa: ASSLVLHEQY
d_call: .; j_call: TRBJ2-7; v_call: TRBV9; clone_size: .; cdr3_aa: ASSATGGPHYEQY
d_call: TRBD1; j_call: TRBJ1-3; v_call: TRBV4-1; clone_size: .; cdr3_aa: ASSLRISGTGSGNTIY
d_call: TRBD1; j_call: TRBJ2-3; v_call: TRBV18; clone_size: .; cdr3_aa: ASSPQGASGTDTQY
d_call: .; j_call: TRBJ2-7; v_call: TRBV11-2; clone_size: once; cdr3_aa: ASSLDRISYEQY
d_call: TRBD1; j_call: TRBJ2-1; v_call: TRBV27; clone_size: .; cdr3_aa: ASTMDRGSNEQF
d_call: TRBD1; j_call: TRBJ2-7; v_call: TRBV7-3; clone_size: .; cdr3_aa: ASSLTAGGTYEQY
d_call: .; j_call: TRBJ1-1; v_call: TRBV6-6; clone_size: .; cdr3_aa: ASSYLGREEAF
d_call: .; j_call: TRBJ2-5; v_call: TRBV5-1; clone_size: .; cdr3_aa: ASRAGTGQETQY
d_call: .; j_call: TRBJ2-5; v_call: TRBV15; clone_size: .; cdr3_aa: ATSRAPRETQY
d_call: .; j_call: TRBJ2-1; v_call: TRBV5-1; clone_size: .; cdr3_aa: TSSLTYNEQF
d_call: .; j_call: TRBJ1-5; v_call: TRBV28; clone_size: .; cdr3_aa: ASSFRGFSNQPQH